This TCR beta chain was retrieved from a study of blood T cell repertoires in COVID-19. Assay used: immunoSEQ multiplex PCR; TCRdb lists only in-frame clones, some missing. Counted here are 130,000 or so clones, roughly 88% occurring once; the ten biggest clones make up about 2%. Per the germline V gene, CDR1 is LGHDT and CDR2 is YNNKEL (reference sequence). V shed 8 bases and J 1 base; nucleotides not matched to a gene: 3. CDR3 length: 13 residues. The sample taken for sequencing was peripheral blood. The rearrangement uses TRBV3-1 (or the pseudogene TRBV3-2) and TRBJ2-7; 9 positions match TRBD1. The receptor was isolated from a man in his 70s with active COVID-19. CDR3 region: CASPGQGSYEQYF. CDR3 sequence (DNA): TGTGCCAGCCCGGGACAGGGTTCCTACGAGCAGTACTTC.